This TCR beta chain was obtained from a study of blood T cells in healthy people across ages. Study observations and caveats: Versus aged donors, long-lived donors had higher diversity and more naive CD4+ cells. Diversity figures derived from one million T cells were judged to underestimate the true value.

The table lists this clonotype with many counts. Its antigen remains unidentified. The CDR3 has 16 amino acids. CDR1 and CDR2 (germline): MDHEN, SYDVKM. V was shortened by 2 bases and J by 0 bases, with 11 bases between the two germline ends. Through a sample-barcoded 5' primer and a J-beta primer mix, a second PCR was run for 7 to 11 cycles. Each CDR3 protein is one row after TCRdb ran MiXCR on the 5' RACE reads. The profile covers 1.6 million or so distinct CDR3 sequences, with about 31% appearing a single time and around 11% taken by the ten largest. The sequence came from a woman aged 25 to 39 in good health. The chain employs TRBV28 and TRBJ2-1; a weak D match, TRBD1 (5 bases). Sample: blood. The CDR3 nucleotides are TGTGCCAGCAGTTTAGTGGGGCCAGGCTCCTACAATGAGCAGTTCTTC. This encodes CASSLVGPGSYNEQFF.